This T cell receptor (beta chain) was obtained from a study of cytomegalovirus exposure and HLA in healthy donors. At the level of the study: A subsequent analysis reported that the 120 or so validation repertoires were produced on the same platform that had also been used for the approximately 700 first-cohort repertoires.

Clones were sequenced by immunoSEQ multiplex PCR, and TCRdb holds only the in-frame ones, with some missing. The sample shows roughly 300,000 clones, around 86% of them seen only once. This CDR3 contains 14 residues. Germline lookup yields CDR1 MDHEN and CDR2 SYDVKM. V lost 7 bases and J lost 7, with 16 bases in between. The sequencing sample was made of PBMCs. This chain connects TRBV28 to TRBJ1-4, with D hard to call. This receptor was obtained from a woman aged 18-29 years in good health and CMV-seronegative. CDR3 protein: CASTPFIIGEKLFF. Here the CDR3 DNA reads TGTGCCAGCACCCCGTTCATTATCGGTGAAAAACTGTTTTTT.